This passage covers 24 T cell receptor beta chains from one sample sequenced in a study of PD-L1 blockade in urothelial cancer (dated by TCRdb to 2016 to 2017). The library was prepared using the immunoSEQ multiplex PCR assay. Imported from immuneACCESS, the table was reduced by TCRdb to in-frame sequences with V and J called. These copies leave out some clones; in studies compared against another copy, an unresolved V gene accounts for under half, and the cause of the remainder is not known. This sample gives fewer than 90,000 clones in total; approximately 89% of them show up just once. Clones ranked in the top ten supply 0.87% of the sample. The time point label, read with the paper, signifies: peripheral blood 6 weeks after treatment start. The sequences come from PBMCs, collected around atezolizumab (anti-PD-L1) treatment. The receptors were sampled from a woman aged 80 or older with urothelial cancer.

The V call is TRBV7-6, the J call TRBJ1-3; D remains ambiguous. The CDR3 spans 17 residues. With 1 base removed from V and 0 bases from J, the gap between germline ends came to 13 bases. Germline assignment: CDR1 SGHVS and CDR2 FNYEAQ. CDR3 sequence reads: CASSLGGGQSSGNTIYF. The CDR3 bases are TGTGCCAGCAGCTTAGGGGGAGGCCAGTCCTCTGGAAACACCATATATTTT.

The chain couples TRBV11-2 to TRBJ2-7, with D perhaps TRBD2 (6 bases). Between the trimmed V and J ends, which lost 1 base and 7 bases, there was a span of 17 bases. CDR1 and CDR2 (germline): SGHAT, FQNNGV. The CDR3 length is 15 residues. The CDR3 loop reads CASSLVGQGLGEQYF. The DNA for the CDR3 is TGTGCCAGCAGCTTAGTAGGTCAGGGACTCGGTGAGCAGTACTTC.

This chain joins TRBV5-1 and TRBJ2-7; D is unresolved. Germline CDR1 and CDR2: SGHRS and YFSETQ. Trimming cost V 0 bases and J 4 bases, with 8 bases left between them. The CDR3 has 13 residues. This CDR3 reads CASSLARDYEQYF. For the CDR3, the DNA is TGCGCCAGCAGCTTGGCCCGCGATTACGAGCAGTACTTC.

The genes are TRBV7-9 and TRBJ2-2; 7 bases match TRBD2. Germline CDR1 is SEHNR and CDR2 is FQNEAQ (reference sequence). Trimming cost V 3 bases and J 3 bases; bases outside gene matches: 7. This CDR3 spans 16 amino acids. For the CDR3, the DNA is TGTGCCAGCAGCTTTGTGGCGGGAGTAGACACCGGGGAGCTGTTTTTT. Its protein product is CASSFVAGVDTGELFF.

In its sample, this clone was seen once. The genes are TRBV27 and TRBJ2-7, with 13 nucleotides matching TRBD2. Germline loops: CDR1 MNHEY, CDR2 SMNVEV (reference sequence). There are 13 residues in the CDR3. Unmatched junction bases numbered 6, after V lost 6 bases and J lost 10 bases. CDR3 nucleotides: TGTGCCAGCAGAGGGACTAGCGGGACGGGACAGTACTTC. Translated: CASRGTSGTGQYF.

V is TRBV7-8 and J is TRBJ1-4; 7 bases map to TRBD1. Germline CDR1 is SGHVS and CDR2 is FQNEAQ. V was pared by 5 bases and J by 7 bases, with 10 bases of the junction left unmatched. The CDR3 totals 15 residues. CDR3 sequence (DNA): TGTGCCAGCAGCCTCCTTCGAGGGGGCCGTGAAAAACTGTTTTTT. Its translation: CASSLLRGGREKLFF.

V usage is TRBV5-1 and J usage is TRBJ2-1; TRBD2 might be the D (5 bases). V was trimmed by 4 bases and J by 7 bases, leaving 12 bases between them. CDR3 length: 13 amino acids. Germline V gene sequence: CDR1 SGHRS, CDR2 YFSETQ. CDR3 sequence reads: CASSPGSLNEQFF. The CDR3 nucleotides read TGCGCCAGCAGCCCGGGGTCCCTGAATGAGCAGTTCTTC.

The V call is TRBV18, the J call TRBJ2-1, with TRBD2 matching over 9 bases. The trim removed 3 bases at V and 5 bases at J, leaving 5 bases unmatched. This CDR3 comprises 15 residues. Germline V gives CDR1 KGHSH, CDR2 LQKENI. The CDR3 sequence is CASSPATSGHNEQFF. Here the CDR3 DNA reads TGTGCCAGCTCACCGGCCACTAGCGGGCACAATGAGCAGTTCTTC.

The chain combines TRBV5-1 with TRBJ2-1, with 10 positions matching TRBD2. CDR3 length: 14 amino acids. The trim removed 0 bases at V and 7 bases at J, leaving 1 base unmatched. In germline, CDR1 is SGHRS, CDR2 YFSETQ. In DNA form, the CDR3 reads TGCGCCAGCAGCTTGGAACTAGCGGGAAATGAGCAGTTCTTC. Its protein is CASSLELAGNEQFF.

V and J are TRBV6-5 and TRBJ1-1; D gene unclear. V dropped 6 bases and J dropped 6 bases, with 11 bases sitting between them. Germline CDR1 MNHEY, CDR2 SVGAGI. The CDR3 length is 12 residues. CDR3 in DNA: TGTGCCAGCAGGCGGGGTATATCTGAAGCTTTCTTT. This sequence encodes CASRRGISEAFF.

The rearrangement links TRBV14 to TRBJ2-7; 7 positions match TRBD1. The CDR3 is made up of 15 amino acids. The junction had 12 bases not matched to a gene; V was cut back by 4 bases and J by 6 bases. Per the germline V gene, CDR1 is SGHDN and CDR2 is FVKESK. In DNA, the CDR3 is TGTGCCAGCAGCCGGTCCGACAGGGTACGACGCGAGCAGTACTTC. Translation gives CASSRSDRVRREQYF.

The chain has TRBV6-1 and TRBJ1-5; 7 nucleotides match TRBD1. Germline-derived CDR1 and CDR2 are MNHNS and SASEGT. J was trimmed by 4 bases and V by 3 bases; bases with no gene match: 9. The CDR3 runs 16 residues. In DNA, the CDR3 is TGTGCCAGCAGTGAGAGGGGTGGGACAGTGAATCAGCCCCAGCATTTT. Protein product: CASSERGGTVNQPQHF.

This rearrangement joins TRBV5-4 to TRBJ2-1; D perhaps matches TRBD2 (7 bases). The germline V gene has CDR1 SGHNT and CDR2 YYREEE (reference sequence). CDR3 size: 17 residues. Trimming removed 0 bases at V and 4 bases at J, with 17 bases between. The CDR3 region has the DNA TGTGCCAGCAGCTTGGCGGGGGGCGCAGGGTATTACAATGAGCAGTTCTTC. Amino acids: CASSLAGGAGYYNEQFF.

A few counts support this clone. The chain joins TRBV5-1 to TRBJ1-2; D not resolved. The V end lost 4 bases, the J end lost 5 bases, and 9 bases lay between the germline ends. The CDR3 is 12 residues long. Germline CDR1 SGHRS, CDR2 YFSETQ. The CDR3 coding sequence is TGCGCCAGCAGCCAGAGCGAATATGGCTACACCTTC. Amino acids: CASSQSEYGYTF.

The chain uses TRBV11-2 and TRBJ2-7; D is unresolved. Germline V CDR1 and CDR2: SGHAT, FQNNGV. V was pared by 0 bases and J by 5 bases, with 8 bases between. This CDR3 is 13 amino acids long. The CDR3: CASSLDQVDEQYF. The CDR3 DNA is TGTGCCAGCAGCTTAGATCAGGTCGACGAGCAGTACTTC.

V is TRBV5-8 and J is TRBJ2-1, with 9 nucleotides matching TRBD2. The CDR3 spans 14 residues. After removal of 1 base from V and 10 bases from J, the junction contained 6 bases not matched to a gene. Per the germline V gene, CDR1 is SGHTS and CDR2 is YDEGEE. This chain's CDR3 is CASSLSLAGREQFF. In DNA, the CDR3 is TGTGCCAGCAGCTTGAGTCTAGCGGGAAGGGAGCAGTTCTTC.

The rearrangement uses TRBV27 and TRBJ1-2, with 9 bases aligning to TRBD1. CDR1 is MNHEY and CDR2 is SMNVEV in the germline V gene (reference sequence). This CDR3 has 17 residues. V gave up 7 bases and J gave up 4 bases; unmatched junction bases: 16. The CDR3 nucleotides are TGTGCCAGCACCACCGTTGGGACAGGGTCCGATCTCTATGGCTACACCTTC. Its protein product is CASTTVGTGSDLYGYTF.

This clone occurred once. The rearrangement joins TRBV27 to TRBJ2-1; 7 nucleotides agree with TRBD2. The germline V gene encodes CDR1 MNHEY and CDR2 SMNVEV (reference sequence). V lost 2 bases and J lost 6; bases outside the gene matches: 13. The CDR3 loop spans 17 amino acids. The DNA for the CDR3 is TGTGCCAGCAGTTTACCCTCCGGTGCGGGAGTCGGCAATGAGCAGTTCTTC. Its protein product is CASSLPSGAGVGNEQFF.

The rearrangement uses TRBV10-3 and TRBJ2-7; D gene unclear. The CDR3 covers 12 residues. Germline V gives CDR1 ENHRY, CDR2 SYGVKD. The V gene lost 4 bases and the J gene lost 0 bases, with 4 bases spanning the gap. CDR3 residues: CAISANSYEQYF. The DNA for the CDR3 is TGTGCCATCAGTGCCAACTCCTACGAGCAGTACTTC.

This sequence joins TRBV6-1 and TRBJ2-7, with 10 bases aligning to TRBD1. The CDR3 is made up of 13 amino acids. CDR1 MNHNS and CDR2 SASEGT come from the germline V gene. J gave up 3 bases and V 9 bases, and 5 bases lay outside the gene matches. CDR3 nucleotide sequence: TGTGCCAGTGAGGGACAGGGGAACTACGAGCAGTACTTC. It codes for CASEGQGNYEQYF.

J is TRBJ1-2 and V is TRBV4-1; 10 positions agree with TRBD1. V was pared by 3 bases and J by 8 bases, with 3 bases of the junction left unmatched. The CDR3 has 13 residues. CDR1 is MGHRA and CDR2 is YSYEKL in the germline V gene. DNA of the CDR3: TGCGCCAGCAGCCACGGGACAGGGGAAGGCTACACCTTC. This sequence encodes CASSHGTGEGYTF.

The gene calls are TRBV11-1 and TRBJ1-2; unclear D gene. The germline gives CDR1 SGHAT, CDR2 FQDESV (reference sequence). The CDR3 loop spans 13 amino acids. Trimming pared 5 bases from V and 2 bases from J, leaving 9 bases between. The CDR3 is CASSPDTNYGYTF. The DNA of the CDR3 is TGTGCCAGCAGCCCCGACACCAACTATGGCTACACCTTC.

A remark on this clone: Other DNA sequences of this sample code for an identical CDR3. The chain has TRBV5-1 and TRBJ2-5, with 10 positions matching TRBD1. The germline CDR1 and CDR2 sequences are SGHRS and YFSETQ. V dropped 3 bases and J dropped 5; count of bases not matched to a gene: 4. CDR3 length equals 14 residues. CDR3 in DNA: TGCGCCAGCAGCTCAGGACAGGGGGGGGAGACCCAGTACTTC. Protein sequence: CASSSGQGGETQYF.

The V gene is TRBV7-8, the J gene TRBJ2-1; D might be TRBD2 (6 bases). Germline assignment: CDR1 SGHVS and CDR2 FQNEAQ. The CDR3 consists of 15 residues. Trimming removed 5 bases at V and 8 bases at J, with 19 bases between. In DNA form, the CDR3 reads TGTGCCAGCAGCGTAGTGGGACTTATCGGCGATGAGCAGTTCTTC. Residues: CASSVVGLIGDEQFF.